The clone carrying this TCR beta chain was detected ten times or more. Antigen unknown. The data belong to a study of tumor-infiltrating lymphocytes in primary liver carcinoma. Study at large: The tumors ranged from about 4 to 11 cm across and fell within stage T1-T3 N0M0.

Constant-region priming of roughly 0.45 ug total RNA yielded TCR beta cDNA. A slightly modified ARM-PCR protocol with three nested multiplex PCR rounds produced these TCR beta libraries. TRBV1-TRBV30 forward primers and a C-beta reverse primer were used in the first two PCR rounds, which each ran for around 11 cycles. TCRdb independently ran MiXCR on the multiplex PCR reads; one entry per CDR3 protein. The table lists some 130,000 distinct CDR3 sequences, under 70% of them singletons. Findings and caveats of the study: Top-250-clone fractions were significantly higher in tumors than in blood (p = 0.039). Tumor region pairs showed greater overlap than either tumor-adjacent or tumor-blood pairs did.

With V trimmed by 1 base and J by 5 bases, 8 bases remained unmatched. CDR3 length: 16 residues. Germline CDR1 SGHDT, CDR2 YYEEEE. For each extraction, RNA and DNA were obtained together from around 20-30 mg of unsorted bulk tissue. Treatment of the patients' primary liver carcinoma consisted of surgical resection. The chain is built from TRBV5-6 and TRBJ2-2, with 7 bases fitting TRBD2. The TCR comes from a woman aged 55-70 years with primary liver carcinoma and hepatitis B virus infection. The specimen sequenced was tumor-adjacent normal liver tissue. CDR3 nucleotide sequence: TGTGCCAGCAGCTTGATGAGCGGGACCACAACCGGGGAGCTGTTTTTT. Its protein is CASSLMSGTTTGELFF.